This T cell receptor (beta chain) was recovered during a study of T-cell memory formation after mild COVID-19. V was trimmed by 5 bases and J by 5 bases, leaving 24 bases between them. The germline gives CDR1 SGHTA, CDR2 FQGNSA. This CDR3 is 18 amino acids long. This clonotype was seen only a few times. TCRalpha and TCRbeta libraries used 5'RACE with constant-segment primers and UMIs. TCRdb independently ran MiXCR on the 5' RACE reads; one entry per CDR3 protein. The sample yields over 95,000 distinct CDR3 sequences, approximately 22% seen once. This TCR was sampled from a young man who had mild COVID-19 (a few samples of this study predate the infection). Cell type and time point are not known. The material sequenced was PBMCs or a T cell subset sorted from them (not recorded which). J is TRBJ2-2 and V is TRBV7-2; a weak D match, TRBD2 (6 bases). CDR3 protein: CASSPSRAGGLRTGELFF. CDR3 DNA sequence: TGTGCCAGCAGCCCTTCTCGTGCCGGGGGTTTGAGGACCGGGGAGCTGTTTTTT. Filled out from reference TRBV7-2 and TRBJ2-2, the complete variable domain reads GAGVSQSPSNKVTEKGKDVELRCDPISGHTALYWYRQSLGQGLEFLIYFQGNSAPDKSGLPSDRFSAERTGGSVSTLTIQRTQQEDSAVYLCASSPSRAGGLRTGELFFGEGSRLTVL.